Each of the 23 T cell receptor beta chains below was sequenced from the same sample in a study of blood T cell repertoires in COVID-19. Data came from immunoSEQ multiplex PCR; TCRdb stores just in-frame clones and leaves some out. The sample shows around 65,000 clones, roughly 81% of them seen only once. Sequencing used peripheral blood. Source of these receptors: a human donor in a cohort sampled during active COVID-19.

The chain joins TRBV5-1 to TRBJ2-2; no firm D call. The germline gives CDR1 SGHRS, CDR2 YFSETQ. This CDR3 comprises 13 residues. V lost 2 bases and J 4 bases, leaving 6 bases between the germline ends. The DNA for the CDR3 is TGCGCCAGCAGCTTAAGGAGCACCGGGGAGCTGTTTTTT. Protein sequence: CASSLRSTGELFF. Together with reference TRBV5-1 and TRBJ2-2, the CDR3 gives the full variable domain: KAGVTQTPRYLIKTRGQQVTLSCSPISGHRSVSWYQQTPGQGLQFLFEYFSETQRNKGNFPGRFSGRQFSNSRSEMNVSTLELGDSALYLCASSLRSTGELFFGEGSRLTVL.

This chain joins TRBV11-2 and TRBJ2-5; D is perhaps TRBD2 (6 bases). This CDR3 is 15 amino acids long. The V and J ends lost 4 bases and 2 bases respectively, with 14 bases between them. The germline CDR1 and CDR2 sequences are SGHAT and FQNNGV. CDR3 in DNA: TGTGCCAGCAGCTCTAGGTGGACTACTCAAGAGACCCAGTACTTC. Its protein is CASSSRWTTQETQYF.

This chain joins TRBV28 and TRBJ2-2; 11 nucleotides align to TRBD2. Germline CDR1 and CDR2: MDHEN and SYDVKM. The CDR3 consists of 18 residues. Trimming at V came to 6 bases and at J to 0 bases, leaving 9 bases not matched to a gene. This chain's CDR3 is CASSRGGSGRANTGELFF. As DNA, the CDR3 is TGTGCCAGCAGCCGGGGGGGTAGCGGGAGGGCGAACACCGGGGAGCTGTTTTTT.

This clone was detected a few times. The genes are TRBV3-1 (or the pseudogene TRBV3-2) and TRBJ2-1, with 8 bases that match TRBD2. The junction had 12 bases not matched to a gene; V was cut back by 4 bases and J by 1 base. Germline CDR1 LGHDT, CDR2 YNNKEL (reference sequence). The CDR3 spans 18 residues. The CDR3 region is CASSLAPIAGSSYNEQFF. The CDR3 DNA follows: TGTGCCAGCAGCCTCGCGCCGATAGCGGGGTCATCCTACAATGAGCAGTTCTTC.

The chain is built from TRBV9 and TRBJ2-3, with D perhaps matching TRBD2 (7 bases). This CDR3 has 15 residues. V lost 3 bases, J lost 1 base, and 12 bases lay in between. In germline, CDR1 is SGDLS, CDR2 YYNGEE. The CDR3 sequence is CASSEGGGGTDTQYF. The CDR3 DNA is TGTGCCAGCAGCGAGGGGGGAGGGGGCACAGATACGCAGTATTTT.

This clone was detected only once. CDR3 sequence (DNA): TGTGCCAGCAGAGGGAGGACTTCTGGGGCCAACGTCCTGACTTTC. It translates to CASRGRTSGANVLTF. The J gene is TRBJ2-6, the V gene TRBV7-2; the D gene is possibly TRBD2 (6 bases). The CDR3 is 15 amino acids. Trimming took 6 bases from V and 1 from J, leaving 10 bases between them. Looked up from germline, CDR1 is SGHTA and CDR2 is FQGNSA. The whole variable domain, filled in from reference TRBV7-2 and TRBJ2-6, reads GAGVSQSPSNKVTEKGKDVELRCDPISGHTALYWYRQSLGQGLEFLIYFQGNSAPDKSGLPSDRFSAERTGGSVSTLTIQRTQQEDSAVYLCASRGRTSGANVLTFGAGSRLTVL.

The J gene is TRBJ2-1, the V gene TRBV27; 8 bases agree with TRBD1. The V and J ends lost 8 bases and 7 bases, in that order; junction bases with no gene match: 13. CDR1 is MNHEY, CDR2 SMNVEV, per germline (reference sequence). This CDR3 spans 15 amino acids. The CDR3 region has the DNA TGTGCCAGCTTCGGTGCAGGGGGCGGAGGGAATGAGCAGTTCTTC. Its protein is CASFGAGGGGNEQFF.

The rearrangement links TRBV28 to TRBJ2-7; 13 bases line up with TRBD2. V lost 4 bases to trimming and J lost 2 bases; unmatched junction nucleotides: 11. The CDR3 consists of 18 residues. The germline V gene has CDR1 MDHEN and CDR2 SYDVKM. CDR3 bases: TGTGCCAGCAGTTCATGGGACGGACTAGCGGGAGCTCCCTACGAGCAGTACTTC. Translation gives CASSSWDGLAGAPYEQYF. Combining the CDR3 with reference TRBV28 and TRBJ2-7 gives the whole variable domain DVKVTQSSRYLVKRTGEKVFLECVQDMDHENMFWYRQDPGLGLRLIYFSYDVKMKEKGDIPEGYSVSREKKERFSLILESASTNQTSMYLCASSSWDGLAGAPYEQYFGPGTRLTVT.

This chain links TRBV20-1 with TRBJ2-7; D gene ambiguous. Looked up from germline, CDR1 is DFQATT and CDR2 is SNEGSKA (reference sequence). The length of the CDR3 is 11 residues. The V and J ends lost 3 bases and 4 bases respectively, with 7 bases between them. For the CDR3, the DNA is TGCAGTGCTAGTTATCGGTACGAGCAGTACTTC. It encodes CSASYRYEQYF.

The CDR3 sequence is CASSFGTNNEQFF. The CDR3 bases are TGTGCCAGCAGCTTCGGAACTAACAATGAGCAGTTCTTC. J is TRBJ2-1 and V is TRBV7-3; D is undetermined. Deletions cut 3 bases from V and 5 bases from J, with 8 bases between. The CDR3 has 13 residues. The germline gives CDR1 SGHTA, CDR2 FQGTGA.

V and J are TRBV5-6 and TRBJ1-4; 7 nucleotides line up with TRBD1. Germline V gene data show CDR1 as SGHDT and CDR2 as YYEEEE. Losses at the gene ends were 5 bases for V and 1 base for J; bases not matched to a gene: 2. The CDR3 sequence is 14 residues long. The DNA of the CDR3 is TGTGCCAGCAGTTGGGACAGAACTAATGAAAAACTGTTTTTT. It yields the protein CASSWDRTNEKLFF. The full variable domain, in which reference TRBV5-6 and TRBJ1-4 provide the parts outside the CDR3, is DAGVTQSPTHLIKTRGQQVTLRCSPKSGHDTVSWYQQALGQGPQFIFQYYEEEERQRGNFPDRFSGHQFPNYSSELNVNALLLGDSALYLCASSWDRTNEKLFFGSGTQLSVL.

This clone was observed a single time. The V and J genes are TRBV24-1 and TRBJ2-2; 7 nucleotides line up with TRBD1. V was clipped by 0 bases and J by 7 bases; unmatched bases: 4. This CDR3 is 15 amino acids long. The germline V gene has CDR1 KGHDR and CDR2 SFDVKD. The CDR3 nucleotides read TGTGCCACCAGTGATTTGGACAGGGATGACGGGGAGCTGTTTTTT. It specifies CATSDLDRDDGELFF.

This clone occurred once. This chain links TRBV5-4 with TRBJ1-4; D unresolved. CDR1 and CDR2 from the germline V gene are SGHNT and YYREEE (reference sequence). V was shortened by 4 bases and J by 8 bases, with 12 bases between the two germline ends. There are 13 residues in the CDR3. The CDR3 DNA follows: TGTGCCAGCAGCCGGGGTGTCGGGGAAAAACTGTTTTTT. Protein sequence: CASSRGVGEKLFF.

The chain recombines TRBV5-1 with TRBJ2-7; D may be TRBD1 (5 bases). The ends were cut back, 0 bases at V and 6 bases at J, with 13 bases in the middle. The germline V gene has CDR1 SGHRS and CDR2 YFSETQ. This CDR3 region has 14 residues. The CDR3 here is CASSLGPTEFEQYF. The CDR3 region has the DNA TGCGCCAGCAGCTTGGGCCCGACAGAGTTCGAGCAGTACTTC. The full variable domain, completed using reference TRBV5-1 and TRBJ2-7, is KAGVTQTPRYLIKTRGQQVTLSCSPISGHRSVSWYQQTPGQGLQFLFEYFSETQRNKGNFPGRFSGRQFSNSRSEMNVSTLELGDSALYLCASSLGPTEFEQYFGPGTRLTVT.

This clone is hyperexpanded. The V and J genes are TRBV11-3 and TRBJ2-1; 8 nucleotides align to TRBD2. Per germline, CDR1 SGHNT and CDR2 YENEEA. This CDR3 has 14 amino acids. J gave up 9 bases and V 5 bases, and 9 bases lay outside the gene matches. The CDR3 DNA follows: TGTGCCAGCAGCCCAGGGGCGGGGGGAGGTGAGCAGTTCTTC. Translated: CASSPGAGGGEQFF.

This chain connects TRBV14 to TRBJ2-1; 10 nucleotides line up with TRBD2. This CDR3 is 16 amino acids long. The V gene's germline CDR1 is SGHDN and CDR2 FVKESK. The J segment lost 5 bases and the V segment lost 4 bases, leaving 8 bases of the junction unmatched. CDR3 nucleotide sequence: TGTGCCAGCAGCCCCCAGGGACTAGCGCTTAACAATGAGCAGTTCTTC. Amino acid sequence: CASSPQGLALNNEQFF.

The CDR3 sequence: CASKSSGRNGGSYNEQFF. In nucleotides, the CDR3 is TGCGCCAGCAAGTCAAGCGGGAGAAATGGGGGGTCCTACAATGAGCAGTTCTTC. This chain uses TRBV5-1 with TRBJ2-1, with 8 bases identical to TRBD2. V was pared by 6 bases and J by 1 base, with 15 bases of the junction left unmatched. The CDR3 totals 18 residues. Germline V gene data show CDR1 as SGHRS and CDR2 as YFSETQ.

The rearrangement uses TRBV2 and TRBJ1-4; TRBD1 aligns across 7 bases. After removal of 5 bases from V and 7 bases from J, the junction contained 7 bases not matched to a gene. The CDR3 contains 14 residues. Looked up from germline, CDR1 is SNHLY and CDR2 is FYNNEI. DNA for the CDR3: TGTGCCAGCAGTAGACAGGGATCTAGTGAAAAACTGTTTTTT. Translated: CASSRQGSSEKLFF.

The chain recombines TRBV6-5 with TRBJ1-1, with 7 bases lining up with TRBD1. Germline CDR1 and CDR2: MNHEY and SVGAGI. The CDR3 runs to 13 residues. J lost 0 bases, V lost 6 bases, and 1 base had no gene match. The CDR3 is CASRGGMNTEAFF. CDR3 coding DNA: TGTGCCAGCAGAGGGGGCATGAACACTGAAGCTTTCTTT.

V and J are TRBV7-9 and TRBJ1-4; D is unresolved. This CDR3 region has 15 residues. Germline V gene data show CDR1 as SEHNR and CDR2 as FQNEAQ (reference sequence). V was shortened by 2 bases and J by 8 bases, with 15 bases between the two germline ends. The CDR3 loop is CASSLTTGGGEKLFF. In DNA, the CDR3 is TGTGCCAGCAGCTTAACCACGGGTGGAGGGGAAAAACTGTTTTTT.

J is TRBJ2-1 and V is TRBV7-2; weak D call: TRBD2 (5 bases). Trimming left V 4 bases short and J 4 bases short, with 8 bases between. This CDR3 is 13 amino acids long. Looked up from germline, CDR1 is SGHTA and CDR2 is FQGNSA. CDR3 coding DNA: TGTGCCAGCAGCTGGCAGCGGTACAATGAGCAGTTCTTC. Its translation is CASSWQRYNEQFF.

J is TRBJ1-3 and V is TRBV28; no definite D call. V lost 7 bases, J lost 0 bases, and 13 bases lay in between. The CDR3 length is 15 residues. CDR1 is MDHEN and CDR2 is SYDVKM in the germline V gene. This CDR3 reads CASKPGPSSGNTIYF. CDR3 bases: TGTGCCAGCAAACCTGGGCCCAGCTCTGGAAACACCATATATTTT.

The rearrangement uses TRBV7-9 and TRBJ1-4, with TRBD1 matching 7 bases. This CDR3 spans 11 amino acids. J gave up 14 bases and V 5 bases, and 5 bases lay outside the gene matches. CDR1 and CDR2 from the germline V gene are SEHNR and FQNEAQ (reference sequence). The DNA of the CDR3 is TGTGCCAGCAGCCCAGGGACAGTGCTGTTTTTT. As protein: CASSPGTVLFF.